What follows describes a single T cell receptor beta chain. Antigen: not known. This sample was included in a study of T cells in Graves' hyperthyroidism and ophthalmopathy. CDR1 is SGHVS, CDR2 FQNEAQ, per germline. This CDR3 region has 11 residues. With 7 bases removed from V and 3 bases from J, the gap between germline ends came to 5 bases. Researchers amplified the TCR beta CDR3 regions from RNA transcripts. RT-PCR in the first round (using the HTBI primer set) targeted the TCR CDR3. MiXCR was run by TCRdb on the multiplex PCR reads, yielding one entry per CDR3 protein. The table lists around 300,000 distinct CDR3 sequences, roughly 13% of them singletons. Study-level findings and limits: A model of 13 V-J pairs discriminated ophthalmopathy from stable hyperthyroidism.

The genes are TRBV7-8 and TRBJ2-3; D unclear. The sequence was obtained from a woman aged 30 to 39 with Graves' hyperthyroidism. Input material: blood. CDR3: CASNNTDTQYF. DNA of the CDR3: TGTGCCAGCAACAATACAGATACGCAGTATTTT.